The sequence of this T cell receptor (beta chain) was determined in a study of regulatory T cells in long-lasting Graves disease. Study results and limitations: Lower TCR diversity was seen in persistent Graves' patients than in newly diagnosed ones.

Germline assignment: CDR1 MNHEY and CDR2 SVGAGI. This CDR3 is built from 19 residues. V gave up 2 bases and J gave up 0 bases; unmatched junction bases: 8. Investigators prepared the TCR beta libraries by applying iRepertoire HTBI primers and Arm-PCR of CDR3 regions. Each CDR3 protein gets one entry after TCRdb re-called the multiplex PCR reads with MiXCR. The data show more than 400,000 distinct CDR3 sequences, with roughly 16% seen just once and 9% to 15% held by the top ten. This clonotype was observed many times. What it binds is not known. Indicated time point: newly diagnosed GD, antithyroid drugs for less than 3 months. After RNA was extracted from PBMCs, the TCR library was made from it. The same data also went into a second study, on T cells in Graves' hyperthyroidism and ophthalmopathy. That work states: Carried out on the TCR CDR3, a first-round RT-PCR used the HTBI primer set. Among thyroid clonotypes expanded above 0.001, most also appeared in blood.

The TCR originated in a man aged 40-49 years with Graves disease. The chain uses TRBV6-5 and TRBJ2-1; 12 bases are shared with TRBD2. The starting material was peripheral blood mononuclear cells (PBMCs), obtained at new diagnosis, from a patient treated with antithyroid drugs. The CDR3 spells CASSYGLAGGPNSYNEQFF. The CDR3 region has the DNA TGTGCCAGCAGTTACGGCCTAGCGGGAGGGCCAAACTCCTACAATGAGCAGTTCTTC.